The clone carrying this TCR beta chain showed up many times. Its specificity is unknown. One junction end does not reproduce the germline sequence, and a read error may be involved. The data derive from a study of metastatic and nonmetastatic thyroid tumors. Study-level background: Both malignant and benign thyroid patients supplied peripheral blood and tumor or nodule tissue samples, across which the repertoires of these patients were then compared. Study-level points and caveats: It was reported that TCR beta diversity was significantly higher in malignant thyroid tumors than benign nodules, in blood and tumor.

In the source study's methods: A classifier of distant metastasis in papillary thyroid cancer was built from CDR3 differences (across clinicopathological groups). TCRdb re-analyzed the PCR reads using MiXCR. TCRdb assigned the V and J calls; the authors' analysis was not used. The repertoire holds under 40,000 clones, about a sixth seen once, with 6.2% in the top ten. CDR3 length: 15 residues. Per germline, CDR1 SNHLY and CDR2 FYNNEI. Not a single patient had been given any form of treatment at any point before undergoing thyroid surgery. The origin of this receptor is a male donor with papillary thyroid cancer or a benign thyroid nodule (not recorded which). Some clones in this sample may be carry-over from other donors' samples. Sequenced input: blood. The V gene is TRBV2, the J gene TRBJ1-1; TRBD1 might be the D (5 bases). The CDR3 reads CASSPRGEGRTEASF. In nucleotides, the CDR3 is TGTGCCAGCAGCCCAAGGGGTGAGGGGCGAACTGAAGCTTCCTTT.